Below are 22 T cell receptor beta chains sequenced from a single sample in a study of CD8 T cells in Susac syndrome (dated by TCRdb to 2018 to 2020). The library was built by means of the immunoSEQ multiplex PCR assay. RNA was extracted using the RNeasy kit, and about 0.45 to 1 ug of the RNA was reverse transcribed with random hexamers. The public reads were run again by TCRdb, first through fastp at Q25 and then through MiXCR, and only productive beta chains were kept. Each CDR3 protein appears once, grouped with its most common genes and DNA. Here the sample has 120,000 to 150,000 distinct CDR3 sequences; approximately 93% occur a single time. The ten most abundant clones make up approximately 0.08% of the sample. Sequencing was done on a sample of CD4+ T cells from PBMCs. The receptors originated from a human donor in good health.

The chain employs TRBV12-3 or TRBV12-4 and TRBJ2-7, with 7 bases identical to TRBD2. The V segment lost 5 bases and the J segment 0 bases; nucleotides outside the gene matches: 7. There are 15 residues in the CDR3. CDR3 amino acids: CASSASGKSSYEQYF. Written as DNA, the CDR3 is TGTGCCAGCAGTGCAAGCGGGAAAAGCTCCTACGAGCAGTACTTC.

The rearrangement uses TRBV5-4 and TRBJ2-5, with 9 nucleotides matching TRBD2. Per the germline V gene, CDR1 is SGHNT and CDR2 is YYREEE (reference sequence). Trimming at V came to 0 bases and at J to 4 bases, leaving 4 bases not matched to a gene. CDR3 length: 15 amino acids. In DNA form, the CDR3 reads TGTGCCAGCAGCTTGGAGGCGGGAGGGCGAGAGACCCAGTACTTC. Protein product: CASSLEAGGRETQYF.

The rearrangement links TRBV5-4 to TRBJ2-5; D call uncertain. V lost 2 bases and J 3 bases, leaving 11 bases between the germline ends. CDR1 and CDR2 from the germline V gene are SGHNT and YYREEE (reference sequence). CDR3 size: 14 residues. CDR3 coding DNA: TGTGCCAGCAGCTTATCAGTGAATAAAGAGACCCAGTACTTC. Protein sequence: CASSLSVNKETQYF. The complete variable domain, with remaining parts taken from reference TRBV5-4 and TRBJ2-5, reads ETGVTQSPTHLIKTRGQQVTLRCSSQSGHNTVSWYQQALGQGPQFIFQYYREEENGRGNFPPRFSGLQFPNYSSELNVNALELDDSALYLCASSLSVNKETQYFGPGTRLLVL.

V gene TRBV20-1 combines with J gene TRBJ1-2, with 10 bases matching TRBD1. V was pared by 3 bases and J by 4 bases, with 5 bases of the junction left unmatched. The V gene's germline CDR1 is DFQATT and CDR2 SNEGSKA (reference sequence). This CDR3 has 14 amino acids. CDR3 DNA sequence: TGCAGTGCTAGTTGGGACAGGGGTGTCTATGGCTACACCTTC. Residues: CSASWDRGVYGYTF.

The chain couples TRBV5-4 to TRBJ1-1; unclear D gene. Germline V gives CDR1 SGHNT, CDR2 YYREEE (reference sequence). The CDR3 length is 13 residues. Trimming took off 2 bases at V and 1 base at J, with 6 bases between the two ends. The CDR3 loop reads CASSFPRNTEAFF. DNA for the CDR3: TGTGCCAGCAGCTTTCCCAGGAACACTGAAGCTTTCTTT.

The rearrangement links TRBV6-2 or TRBV6-3 to TRBJ2-5; D uncertain. This CDR3 region has 15 residues. Germline CDR1 reads MNHEY; CDR2 reads SVGEGT. V was pared by 2 bases and J by 5 bases, with 15 bases between. CDR3 sequence: CASSYQRRRGETQYF. The CDR3 nucleotides are TGTGCCAGCAGTTACCAGCGACGGCGTGGGGAGACCCAGTACTTC.

The chain is built from TRBV2 and TRBJ2-7, with D hard to call. In germline, CDR1 is SNHLY, CDR2 FYNNEI. The CDR3 has 12 residues. Trimming cost V 3 bases and J 2 bases, with 5 bases left between them. CDR3 loop: CASSDTPYEQYF. CDR3 nucleotide sequence: TGTGCCAGCAGTGACACCCCCTACGAGCAGTACTTC. Drawing the rest from reference TRBV2 and TRBJ2-7, the complete variable domain is EPEVTQTPSHQVTQMGQEVILRCVPISNHLYFYWYRQILGQKVEFLVSFYNNEISEKSEIFDDQFSVERPDGSNFTLKIRSTKLEDSAMYFCASSDTPYEQYFGPGTRLTVT.

This chain links TRBV27 with TRBJ2-1; 12 bases match TRBD2. CDR3 length: 15 residues. Trimming took 2 bases from V and 5 from J; bases not matched to a gene: 1. Per the germline V gene, CDR1 is MNHEY and CDR2 is SMNVEV (reference sequence). The CDR3 bases are TGTGCCAGCAGTTTACGACTAGCGGGAGACAATGAGCAGTTCTTC. Its protein product is CASSLRLAGDNEQFF.

V is TRBV20-1 and J is TRBJ2-3; unclear D gene. Trimming shortened V by 1 base and J by 5 bases, and 4 bases separated the two germline ends. In germline, CDR1 is DFQATT, CDR2 SNEGSKA (reference sequence). This CDR3 has 11 amino acids. CDR3 protein: CSARAQDTQYF. CDR3 sequence (DNA): TGCAGTGCTAGAGCTCAAGATACGCAGTATTTT.

The chain couples TRBV20-1 to TRBJ2-5, with 7 bases aligning to TRBD2. The CDR3 covers 14 residues. V shed 6 bases and J 5 bases; nucleotides not matched to a gene: 12. In germline, CDR1 is DFQATT, CDR2 SNEGSKA (reference sequence). In nucleotides, the CDR3 is TGCAGTGCCTCCACTGTGGGAGGGGAGGAGACCCAGTACTTC. Translation: CSASTVGGEETQYF.

The chain combines TRBV20-1 with TRBJ2-3; D perhaps matches TRBD2 (6 bases). The CDR3 runs to 15 residues. Trimming left V 3 bases short and J 4 bases short, with 17 bases between. Germline lookup yields CDR1 DFQATT and CDR2 SNEGSKA (reference sequence). Here the CDR3 DNA reads TGCAGTGCTAGCCCAGCGGGCCCGCGCGCAGATACGCAGTATTTT. This encodes CSASPAGPRADTQYF.

The V gene is TRBV27, the J gene TRBJ2-4, with 10 bases identical to TRBD2. CDR1 is MNHEY and CDR2 is SMNVEV in the germline V gene (reference sequence). The CDR3 runs 15 residues. The ends lost 5 bases at V and 5 bases at J; junction bases unmatched: 6. DNA of the CDR3: TGTGCCAGCAGTCCCCTAGCGGGAGTCGAAAACATTCAGTACTTC. Its translation is CASSPLAGVENIQYF.

V and J are TRBV15 and TRBJ1-5, with 8 bases aligning to TRBD1. The CDR3 runs 15 residues. V was pared by 5 bases and J by 1 base, with 4 bases of the junction left unmatched. Germline values: CDR1 LNHNV, CDR2 YYDKDF (reference sequence). The CDR3 coding sequence is TGTGCCACCAGCGCCTGGACAGGGAGCAATCAGCCCCAGCATTTT. Residues: CATSAWTGSNQPQHF.

The chain recombines TRBV4-1 with TRBJ1-5; 7 bases align to TRBD1. This CDR3 has 15 residues. In germline, CDR1 is MGHRA, CDR2 YSYEKL. J gave up 3 bases and V 1 base, and 3 bases lay outside the gene matches. CDR3 sequence: CASSQGRGNNQPQHF. In DNA form, the CDR3 reads TGCGCCAGCAGCCAAGGCAGGGGGAACAATCAGCCCCAGCATTTT.

The V and J genes are TRBV3-1 and TRBJ1-2; tentatively, D is TRBD1 (5 bases). CDR1 and CDR2 from the germline V gene are LGHDT and YNNKEL (reference sequence). The CDR3 contains 15 residues. V lost 1 base to trimming and J lost 8 bases, with 17 bases between them. The CDR3 DNA reads TGTGCCAGCAGCCAAGCCTGGGACGGGAAGGGGGGCTACACCTTC. Its protein is CASSQAWDGKGGYTF.

This clonotype was seen a few times. The chain combines TRBV12-3 or TRBV12-4 with TRBJ2-7, with TRBD2 matching 7 bases. This CDR3 comprises 14 residues. With V trimmed by 4 bases and J by 2 bases, 5 bases remained unmatched. The CDR3 sequence is CASSSGGLPYEQYF. For the CDR3, the DNA is TGTGCCAGCAGTTCGGGAGGCCTACCCTACGAGCAGTACTTC.

The chain carries TRBV7-3 and TRBJ2-2; D possibly corresponds to TRBD2 (5 bases). Germline CDR1 SGHTA, CDR2 FQGTGA. The CDR3 consists of 14 residues. With 6 bases removed from V and 5 bases from J, the gap between germline ends came to 13 bases. The CDR3: CASRSSSTTGELFF. In DNA, the CDR3 is TGTGCCAGCAGGTCCTCTAGCACAACCGGGGAGCTGTTTTTT.

The V gene is TRBV20-1, the J gene TRBJ1-5; D is unclear. The CDR3 contains 12 residues. The germline gives CDR1 DFQATT, CDR2 SNEGSKA (reference sequence). V was cut by 6 bases and J by 2 bases, with 8 bases left in between. The CDR3 region has the DNA TGCAGTGCCGGAAGGGGCAATCAGCCCCAGCATTTT. Protein: CSAGRGNQPQHF.

The chain couples TRBV21-1 to TRBJ2-7; no check of the table's D call, TRBD2, against the DNA was made. TRBV21-1 is designated a pseudogene. CDR3 length equals 14 residues. Here the CDR3 DNA reads TGTGCCAGCAGCCGGGACTCTCACTCCTACGAGCAGTACTTC. Protein sequence: CASSRDSHSYEQYF.

The V gene is TRBV5-1, the J gene TRBJ2-3; TRBD2 is a possible D gene (5 bases). This CDR3 is built from 14 residues. The germline V gene has CDR1 SGHRS and CDR2 YFSETQ. V gave up 7 bases and J gave up 0 bases, with 12 bases separating them. The CDR3 DNA reads as TGCGCCAGCCAGGACTCCTCTAGCACAGATACGCAGTATTTT. Translated: CASQDSSSTDTQYF. The full variable domain, with the rest looked up from reference TRBV5-1 and TRBJ2-3, is KAGVTQTPRYLIKTRGQQVTLSCSPISGHRSVSWYQQTPGQGLQFLFEYFSETQRNKGNFPGRFSGRQFSNSRSEMNVSTLELGDSALYLCASQDSSSTDTQYFGPGTRLTVL.

The V and J genes are TRBV5-6 and TRBJ2-3, with D possibly TRBD2 on 5 matching bases. The CDR3 has 12 residues. From germline, CDR1 is SGHDT and CDR2 YYEEEE. The V end was cut by 4 bases, the J end by 6 bases, with 9 bases between. The CDR3 is CASSLGLDTQYF. The CDR3 region has the DNA TGTGCCAGCAGCCTCGGACTTGATACGCAGTATTTT.

This clonotype has only one observation. The V and J genes are TRBV2 and TRBJ2-4; 11 nucleotides agree with TRBD2. CDR1 SNHLY and CDR2 FYNNEI come from the germline V gene. The CDR3 consists of 19 residues. V lost 1 base, J lost 0 bases, and 8 bases stayed unmatched. The CDR3 loop reads CASSEGGLAGLLAKNIQYF. The CDR3 coding sequence is TGTGCCAGCAGTGAAGGCGGACTAGCGGGCCTTCTAGCCAAAAACATTCAGTACTTC.